This TCR beta chain stems from a study of shared clonotypes between healthy human individuals. Study-level information: Used for every donor were three CD4 naive, three CD4 memory, two CD8 naive and one CD8 memory plate. Points from the study as a whole: Clonotype sharing among the donors was expected to vary with sequencing depth.

The assay was carried out at the deep level. This table comes from immunoSEQ multiplex PCR, and its TCRdb copy is limited to in-frame clones, with some not included. The sample holds approximately 640,000 clones, roughly 70% seen once. CD4+ cell separation produced CD45RA+ naive and CD45RA-negative memory subsets. Details on this clone: Its antigen is unidentified.

The sample was memory CD4+ T cells sorted from blood. The subset: CD45RA-negative fraction. The TCR comes from a woman aged 25 to 45 in good health.

The CDR3 DNA is TGCAGCGTTGCCCCAGGGAGTACGAACTATGGCTACACCTTC. Its protein product is CSVAPGSTNYGYTF. The chain uses TRBV29-1 and TRBJ1-2, with D maybe TRBD1 (5 bases). The CDR3 runs to 14 residues. V was cut by 4 bases and J by 2 bases, with 14 bases left in between. CDR1 is SQVTM and CDR2 is ANQGSEA in the germline V gene.